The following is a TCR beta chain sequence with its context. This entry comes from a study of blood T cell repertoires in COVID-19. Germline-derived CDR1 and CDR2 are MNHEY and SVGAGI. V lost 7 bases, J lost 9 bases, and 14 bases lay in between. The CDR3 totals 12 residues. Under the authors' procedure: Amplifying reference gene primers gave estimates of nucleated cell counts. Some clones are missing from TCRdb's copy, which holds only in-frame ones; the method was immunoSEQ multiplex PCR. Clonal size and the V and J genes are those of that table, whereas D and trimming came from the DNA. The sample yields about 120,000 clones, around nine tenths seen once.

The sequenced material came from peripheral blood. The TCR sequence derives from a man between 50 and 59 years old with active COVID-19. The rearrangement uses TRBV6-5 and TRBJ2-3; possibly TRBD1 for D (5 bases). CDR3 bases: TGTGCCAGCATAGAATTCGCAGGGACGCAGTATTTT. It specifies CASIEFAGTQYF.